The 32 T cell receptor beta chains in this list originate from one sample, sequenced in a study of regulatory T cells in long-lasting Graves disease. CDR3-region Arm-PCR and iRepertoire HTBI primers produced the TCR beta libraries. Using its own MiXCR run on the multiplex PCR reads, TCRdb lists one record per CDR3 protein. The sample holds under 450,000 distinct CDR3 sequences, less than 25% seen once. Time point described: persistent/refractory GD, antithyroid drugs over 5 years with positive TRAb. RNA from PBMCs was the source of the TCR library. The sequencing here drew on peripheral blood mononuclear cells (PBMCs), taken when the disease was refractory, from a patient treated with antithyroid drugs. All receptors derive from a female donor with Graves disease.

The V and J genes are TRBV3-1 and TRBJ1-2, with D perhaps TRBD1 (5 bases). CDR3 length equals 15 residues. V lost 2 bases and J 2 bases, leaving 12 bases between the germline ends. Germline CDR1 is LGHDT and CDR2 is YNNKEL (reference sequence). The CDR3 here is CASSQRAQGNYGYTF. CDR3 nucleotide sequence: TGTGCCAGCAGCCAAAGGGCGCAGGGAAACTATGGCTACACCTTC.

This chain joins TRBV7-9 and TRBJ2-1; 7 bases agree with TRBD2. J lost 2 bases, V lost 5 bases, and 12 bases had no gene match. This CDR3 comprises 17 residues. Per the germline V gene, CDR1 is SEHNR and CDR2 is FQNEAQ (reference sequence). The CDR3 spells CASSPMPAGVTYNEQFF. CDR3 DNA: TGTGCCAGCAGCCCAATGCCGGCGGGAGTTACCTACAATGAGCAGTTCTTC.

This clonotype was counted only a few times. The V gene is TRBV27, the J gene TRBJ2-7; 14 bases are a match to TRBD2. The ends lost 6 bases at V and 3 bases at J; junction bases unmatched: 4. Germline lookup yields CDR1 MNHEY and CDR2 SMNVEV (reference sequence). This CDR3 is 15 amino acids long. The CDR3 nucleotides are TGTGCCAGCAGAACTGGGACTAGCGGGAGCTACGAGCAGTACTTC. It encodes CASRTGTSGSYEQYF.

This chain uses TRBV7-2 with TRBJ2-7; 9 bases map to TRBD1. Germline V CDR1 and CDR2: SGHTA, FQGNSA. The trim removed 7 bases at V and 2 bases at J, leaving 3 bases unmatched. The CDR3 has 13 residues. CDR3: CASKGQGTYEQYF. The CDR3 nucleotides read TGTGCCAGCAAGGGACAGGGAACCTACGAGCAGTACTTC.

This clonotype was counted many times. The rearrangement links TRBV5-1 to TRBJ2-7; 8 nucleotides align to TRBD1. Unmatched junction bases numbered 14, after V lost 3 bases and J lost 3 bases. Germline V gene data show CDR1 as SGHRS and CDR2 as YFSETQ. The CDR3 contains 17 residues. In DNA, the CDR3 is TGCGCCAGCAGCTCAAATTCGAAGGGGACAGGCGACTACGAGCAGTACTTC. Protein product: CASSSNSKGTGDYEQYF.

The rearrangement links TRBV7-6 to TRBJ1-1, with D uncertain. The V and J ends lost 1 base and 1 base respectively, with 10 bases between them. Germline CDR1 reads SGHVS; CDR2 reads FNYEAQ. CDR3 size: 15 residues. This CDR3 reads CASSLGETPNTEAFF. In DNA form, the CDR3 reads TGTGCCAGCAGCTTAGGTGAGACTCCGAACACTGAAGCTTTCTTT.

This clonotype was counted only a few times. The chain carries TRBV24-1 and TRBJ1-5; 9 positions agree with TRBD1. Trimming at V came to 9 bases and at J to 2 bases, leaving 10 bases not matched to a gene. Germline V lookup: CDR1 KGHDR, CDR2 SFDVKD. CDR3 length equals 16 residues. The CDR3 DNA is TGTGCCACCGGGACAGGGCGCTCCGGAGGCAATCAGCCCCAGCATTTT. This sequence encodes CATGTGRSGGNQPQHF.

This clonotype has a handful of counts. The chain links TRBV10-3 to TRBJ2-7; 14 bases fit TRBD2. Germline V CDR1 and CDR2: ENHRY, SYGVKD. CDR3 length: 16 residues. V trimming: 3 bases; J trimming: 4 bases; junction bases outside the gene matches: 5. CDR3 DNA sequence: TGTGCCATCAGTGACCTCGGGACTAGCGGGAGTTACGAGCAGTACTTC. As protein: CAISDLGTSGSYEQYF.

This clonotype has ten or more counts. V and J are TRBV6-1 and TRBJ1-1; D ambiguous. V lost 7 bases, J lost 1 base, and 16 bases lay in between. The CDR3 contains 15 residues. The V gene's germline CDR1 is MNHNS and CDR2 SASEGT. The CDR3 region is CASTGVSTGNTEAFF. The DNA for the CDR3 is TGTGCCAGCACGGGAGTGAGTACCGGGAACACTGAAGCTTTCTTT.

The chain combines TRBV9 with TRBJ1-1; D is possibly TRBD1 (5 bases). V lost 0 bases to trimming and J lost 4 bases, with 10 bases between them. CDR3 size: 14 residues. Germline CDR1 is SGDLS and CDR2 is YYNGEE. The CDR3 loop is CASSVASQGTEAFF. The CDR3 nucleotides read TGTGCCAGCAGCGTAGCTTCCCAGGGCACTGAAGCTTTCTTT. The whole variable domain, remainder taken from reference TRBV9 and TRBJ1-1, is DSGVTQTPKHLITATGQRVTLRCSPRSGDLSVYWYQQSLDQGLQFLIQYYNGEERAKGNILERFSAQQFPDLHSELNLSSLELGDSALYFCASSVASQGTEAFFGQGTRLTVV.

The genes are TRBV29-1 and TRBJ2-6, with TRBD1 matching over 10 bases. Per the germline V gene, CDR1 is SQVTM and CDR2 is ANQGSEA. J lost 1 base, V lost 7 bases, and 7 bases had no gene match. The CDR3 extends over 16 amino acids. The CDR3 bases are TGCAGCGCGAGACAGGGGGCTGGTTCTGGGGCCAACGTCCTGACTTTC. Its protein is CSARQGAGSGANVLTF.

Many counts were recorded for this clonotype. J is TRBJ2-2 and V is TRBV12-3 or TRBV12-4; D is unresolved. This CDR3 contains 13 residues. Trimming removed 7 bases at V and 4 bases at J, with 10 bases between. In DNA form, the CDR3 reads TGTGCCAGCAATTCAGAGCTCACCGGGGAGCTGTTTTTT. Protein sequence: CASNSELTGELFF.

A single count supports this clonotype. CDR3 sequence (DNA): TGTGCCAGCAGCTTAAGGACTACTGAAGCTTTCTTT. Translated, it gives CASSLRTTEAFF. The chain combines TRBV7-9 with TRBJ1-1, with no clear D. The CDR3 covers 12 residues. Germline values: CDR1 SEHNR, CDR2 FQNEAQ (reference sequence). The V end was cut by 2 bases, the J end by 5 bases, with 6 bases between.

This chain uses TRBV29-1 with TRBJ1-2; 9 nucleotides align to TRBD1. V shed 6 bases, J shed 0 bases, and the junction held 2 bases outside the gene matches. CDR3 size: 13 residues. The germline V gene encodes CDR1 SQVTM and CDR2 ANQGSEA. The CDR3 spells CSVRQGANYGYTF. DNA of the CDR3: TGCAGCGTCCGACAGGGGGCTAACTATGGCTACACCTTC. The full variable domain, completed using reference TRBV29-1 and TRBJ1-2, is SAVISQKPSRDICQRGTSLTIQCQVDSQVTMMFWYRQQPGQSLTLIATANQGSEATYESGFVIDKFPISRPNLTFSTLTVSNMSPEDSSIYLCSVRQGANYGYTFGSGTRLTVV.

This clonotype has a handful of counts. The genes are TRBV7-2 and TRBJ2-5, with 7 bases aligning to TRBD2. Per the germline V gene, CDR1 is SGHTA and CDR2 is FQGNSA. This CDR3 comprises 17 residues. V lost 2 bases, J lost 2 bases, and 11 bases stayed unmatched. The chain's CDR3 is CASSLSGATGRQETQYF. For the CDR3, the DNA is TGTGCCAGCAGCTTAAGCGGGGCGACGGGACGTCAAGAGACCCAGTACTTC.

CDR3 region: CASSLGVREKLFF. For the CDR3, the DNA is TGTGCCAGCAGCTTAGGGGTGAGGGAAAAACTGTTTTTT. The chain recombines TRBV7-2 with TRBJ1-4; D gene uncertain. Germline values: CDR1 SGHTA, CDR2 FQGNSA. The CDR3 length is 13 residues. Trimming cost V 1 base and J 8 bases, with 8 bases left between them.

In this sample, this clonotype turned up a few times. This rearrangement joins TRBV6-1 to TRBJ2-7; 10 nucleotides line up with TRBD1. Germline CDR1 is MNHNS and CDR2 is SASEGT. The CDR3 extends over 15 amino acids. V lost 4 bases to trimming and J lost 3 bases; unmatched junction nucleotides: 6. This chain's CDR3 is CASSGGGTGDYEQYF. In nucleotides, the CDR3 is TGTGCCAGCAGTGGAGGGGGGACAGGGGACTACGAGCAGTACTTC.

The chain employs TRBV19 and TRBJ1-1, with D perhaps TRBD1 (5 bases). Trimming shortened V by 5 bases and J by 0 bases, and 16 bases separated the two germline ends. The CDR3 length is 16 residues. Germline V gives CDR1 LNHDA, CDR2 SQIVND (reference sequence). In DNA form, the CDR3 reads TGTGCCAGTAGTTTGGCGCAGGGCCGCTTGAACACTGAAGCTTTCTTT. Residues: CASSLAQGRLNTEAFF.

Regarding this clonotype: As the CDR3 is not closed by the conserved phenylalanine or tryptophan, this likely results from a read error. The chain carries TRBV11-2 and TRBJ2-5, with unresolved D. CDR1 is SGHAT, CDR2 FQNNGV, per germline. V lost 4 bases, J lost 1 base, and 1 base lay in between. The CDR3 spans 11 residues. In DNA, the CDR3 is TGTGCCAGCAGCTCCCAAGAGACCCAGTACTCC. Translating gives CASSSQETQYS.

This clonotype was seen repeatedly, ten times or more. The chain is built from TRBV7-8 and TRBJ1-1; maybe TRBD1 (6 bases). Trimming shortened V by 5 bases and J by 1 base, and 11 bases separated the two germline ends. In germline, CDR1 is SGHVS, CDR2 FQNEAQ. The CDR3 sequence is 14 residues long. CDR3: CASSRTEGNTEAFF. CDR3 sequence (DNA): TGTGCCAGCAGCAGGACAGAGGGGAACACTGAAGCTTTCTTT.

The sample holds many counts of this clonotype. The rearrangement uses TRBV28 and TRBJ2-5; the match to TRBD2 covers 16 bases. V lost 8 bases and J lost 5; bases outside the gene matches: 2. Germline V gives CDR1 MDHEN, CDR2 SYDVKM. The CDR3 is 14 amino acids. In DNA, the CDR3 is TGTGCCAGCGGGGGACTAGCGGGAGGGGAGACCCAGTACTTC. It translates to CASGGLAGGETQYF. The full variable domain, completed using reference TRBV28 and TRBJ2-5, is DVKVTQSSRYLVKRTGEKVFLECVQDMDHENMFWYRQDPGLGLRLIYFSYDVKMKEKGDIPEGYSVSREKKERFSLILESASTNQTSMYLCASGGLAGGETQYFGPGTRLLVL.

This clonotype has a count of ten or more. V gene TRBV12-3 or TRBV12-4 combines with J gene TRBJ2-5, with 11 bases matching TRBD1. The length of the CDR3 is 13 residues. V was clipped by 6 bases and J by 9 bases; unmatched bases: 6. The CDR3 loop is CASRQPGQGAQYF. CDR3 bases: TGTGCCAGCAGGCAACCGGGACAGGGGGCCCAGTACTTC.

This rearrangement joins TRBV5-5 to TRBJ1-1; 9 nucleotides match TRBD1. There are 15 residues in the CDR3. Unmatched junction bases numbered 7, after V lost 2 bases and J lost 5 bases. Germline V gene sequence: CDR1 SGHKS, CDR2 YYEKEE (reference sequence). CDR3 sequence reads: CASSLVGTGWTEAFF. As DNA, the CDR3 is TGTGCCAGCAGCTTAGTTGGGACAGGGTGGACTGAAGCTTTCTTT.

This clonotype has at least ten counts. The chain has TRBV28 and TRBJ2-5, with 12 nucleotides matching TRBD2. The CDR3 has 15 residues. The junction had 7 bases not matched to a gene; V was cut back by 6 bases and J by 5 bases. Germline assignment: CDR1 MDHEN and CDR2 SYDVKM. The CDR3 region has the DNA TGTGCCAGCAGCCGGACTAGCGGGATCGGGGAGACCCAGTACTTC. As protein: CASSRTSGIGETQYF.

This chain links TRBV12-3 or TRBV12-4 with TRBJ2-2; 10 bases align to TRBD1. The V gene end was trimmed by 0 bases and the J gene end by 2 bases; junction bases not matched to a gene: 6. This CDR3 spans 18 amino acids. The CDR3, as DNA: TGTGCCAGCAGTTTAGCGGGGACAGGGGCCTCCAACACCGGGGAGCTGTTTTTT. Amino acid sequence: CASSLAGTGASNTGELFF.

The sample holds a few counts of this clonotype. The genes are TRBV5-1 and TRBJ1-2; TRBD1 matches at 7 bases. This CDR3 contains 14 residues. CDR1 and CDR2 from the germline V gene are SGHRS and YFSETQ. J gave up 3 bases and V 0 bases, and 2 bases lay outside the gene matches. The CDR3 DNA reads as TGCGCCAGCAGCTTGGAACAGGGGTACTATGGCTACACCTTC. This translates into CASSLEQGYYGYTF.

CDR3 coding DNA: TGTGCCAGCAGTTACGATTGGGAAACCTATGGCTACACCTTC. This gives the protein CASSYDWETYGYTF. V is TRBV6-5 and J is TRBJ1-2; no reliable D call. This CDR3 is built from 14 residues. V gave up 2 bases and J gave up 4 bases, with 11 bases separating them. The V gene's germline CDR1 is MNHEY and CDR2 SVGAGI.

This clonotype came up a few times. The rearrangement links TRBV3-1 to TRBJ2-7, with D possibly being TRBD1 (6 bases). The CDR3 length is 14 residues. Trimming cost V 4 bases and J 2 bases, with 12 bases left between them. Germline loops: CDR1 LGHDT, CDR2 YNNKEL (reference sequence). The chain's CDR3 is CASSPGQRAYEQYF. The CDR3 coding sequence is TGTGCCAGCAGCCCCGGACAGAGGGCCTACGAGCAGTACTTC.

This clonotype has ten or more counts. This chain uses TRBV20-1 with TRBJ2-7; the D gene is possibly TRBD2 (5 bases). The CDR3 consists of 14 residues. CDR1 is DFQATT and CDR2 is SNEGSKA in the germline V gene (reference sequence). Trimming shortened V by 5 bases and J by 2 bases, and 16 bases separated the two germline ends. This chain's CDR3 is CSAGTSLGTYEQYF. CDR3 nucleotide sequence: TGCAGTGCTGGAACTAGTCTAGGGACCTACGAGCAGTACTTC.

The chain is built from TRBV18 and TRBJ2-5, with D perhaps matching TRBD1 or TRBD2 (5 bases each). Germline V lookup: CDR1 KGHSH, CDR2 LQKENI. The CDR3 runs 16 residues. V lost 2 bases to trimming and J lost 4 bases, with 17 bases between them. CDR3 nucleotide sequence: TGTGCCAGCTCACCAGGGGCATCGAGGGCCCGAGAGACCCAGTACTTC. The encoded protein is CASSPGASRARETQYF. The whole variable domain, filled in from reference TRBV18 and TRBJ2-5, reads NAGVMQNPRHLVRRRGQEARLRCSPMKGHSHVYWYRQLPEEGLKFMVYLQKENIIDESGMPKERFSAEFPKEGPSILRIQQVVRGDSAAYFCASSPGASRARETQYFGPGTRLLVL.

This clonotype was found many times. The CDR3 region has the DNA TGTGCCAGCAGCTCTCTCCGGGGGGCGCACAGTCAGCCCCAGCATTTT. Its translation is CASSSLRGAHSQPQHF. The gene calls are TRBV6-1 and TRBJ1-5, with D perhaps TRBD1 (6 bases). The germline V and J ends were trimmed by 6 bases and 6 bases, with 21 bases remaining between them. Germline V gene lookup returns CDR1 MNHNS and CDR2 SASEGT. The CDR3 is 16 residues long.

This clonotype turned up a few times. The chain couples TRBV2 to TRBJ1-5; a weak D match, TRBD1 (6 bases). Between the trimmed V and J ends, which lost 5 bases and 0 bases, there was a span of 20 bases. CDR1 and CDR2 (germline): SNHLY, FYNNEI. There are 18 residues in the CDR3. CDR3 sequence reads: CASSPPGPRGYSNQPQHF. The CDR3 bases are TGTGCCAGCAGTCCCCCGGGGCCCAGGGGATATAGCAATCAGCCCCAGCATTTT.